These T cell receptor beta chains were read from a single sample in a study of blood T cell repertoires in COVID-19. Assay used: immunoSEQ multiplex PCR; TCRdb lists only in-frame clones, some missing. The sample lists some 150,000 clones; 83% were seen once. The sample taken for sequencing was PBMCs or T cells enriched from blood (not recorded which). These receptors all come from a woman aged 50 to 60 in a cohort exposed to, infected with or recovered from COVID-19 (not recorded which). CDR3s include the opening cysteine and the closing phenylalanine or tryptophan.

J | V | CDR3
TRBJ1-2 | TRBV6-5 | CASSSPGVGYGYTF
TRBJ2-5 | TRBV5-1 | CASSPRTGTSGGETQYF
TRBJ1-1 | TRBV19 | CASRLLPGEAFF
TRBJ1-1 | TRBV19 | CASSPGGQGTNTEAFF
TRBJ2-1 | TRBV2 | CASSEKRERYNEQFF
TRBJ2-3 | TRBV14 | CASSQDARVFMDTQYF
TRBJ2-7 | TRBV5-6 | CASSGDRVLGEQYF
TRBJ1-2 | TRBV28 | CASSIRRQAVYGYTF
TRBJ2-3 | TRBV7-3 | CASSLTAGGPGSTDTQYF
TRBJ1-2 | TRBV6-1 | CASSEAPPRGYTF
TRBJ2-2 | TRBV7-9 | CASSFSVPTGELFF
TRBJ2-7 | TRBV21-1 | CASSRDRSGRAAYEQYF